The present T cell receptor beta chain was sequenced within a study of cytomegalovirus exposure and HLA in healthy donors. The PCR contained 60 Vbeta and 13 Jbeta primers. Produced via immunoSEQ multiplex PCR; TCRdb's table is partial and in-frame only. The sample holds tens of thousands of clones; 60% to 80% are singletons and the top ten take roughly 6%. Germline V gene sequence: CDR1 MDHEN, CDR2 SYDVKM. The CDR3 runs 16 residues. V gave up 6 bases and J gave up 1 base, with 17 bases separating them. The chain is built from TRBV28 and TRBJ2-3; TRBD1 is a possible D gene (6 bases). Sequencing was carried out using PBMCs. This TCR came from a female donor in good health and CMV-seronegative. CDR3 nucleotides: TGTGCCAGCAGGTTCGGCAGGGGCGTGGGCACAGATACGCAGTATTTT. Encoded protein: CASRFGRGVGTDTQYF.